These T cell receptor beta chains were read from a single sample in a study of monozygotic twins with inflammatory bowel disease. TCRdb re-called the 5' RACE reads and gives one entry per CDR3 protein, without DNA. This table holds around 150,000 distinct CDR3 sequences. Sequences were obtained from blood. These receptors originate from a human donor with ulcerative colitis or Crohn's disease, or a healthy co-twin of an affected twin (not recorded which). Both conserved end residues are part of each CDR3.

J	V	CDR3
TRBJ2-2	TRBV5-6	CASSRLGDQGARTGELFF
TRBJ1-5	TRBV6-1	CASRPTAYSNQPQHF
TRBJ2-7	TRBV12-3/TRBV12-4	CASSSFPGTGFYRQYF
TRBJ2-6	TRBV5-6	CASLRYRGFSGANVLTF
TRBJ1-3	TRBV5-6	CASEEYSGNTIYF
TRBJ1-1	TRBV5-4	CASSLEEGTEAFF
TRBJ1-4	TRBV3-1	CASSQRVGRGEKLFF
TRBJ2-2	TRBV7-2	CASSLQQGRELFF
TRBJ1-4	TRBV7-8	CASSLNGQSGKLFF
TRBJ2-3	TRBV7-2	CASSLAGLAGARCTDTQYF
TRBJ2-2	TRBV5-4	CASSLLGALNTGELFF
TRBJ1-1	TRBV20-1	CSAPRGDQRRTEAFF
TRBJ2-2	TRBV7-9	CASSQTGGTGELFF
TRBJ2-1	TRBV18	CASSPSLDRDYNEQFF
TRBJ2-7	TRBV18	CASSPLGTGYDEQYF
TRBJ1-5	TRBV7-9	CASSLRAGAGNQPQHF
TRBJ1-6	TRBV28	CASSGSSYNSPLHF
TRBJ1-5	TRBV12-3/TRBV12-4	CASSFITGALNQPQHF
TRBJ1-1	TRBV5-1	CASSLGGAPTSTEAFF
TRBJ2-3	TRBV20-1	CSARRASGGTDTQYF
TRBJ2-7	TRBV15	CATSSRPAMTALTYEQYF
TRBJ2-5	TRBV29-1	CSVHAGEETQYF
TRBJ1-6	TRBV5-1	CASSPLGETGSPLHF
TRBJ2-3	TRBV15	CATSPTSSTDTQYF
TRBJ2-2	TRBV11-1	CASSSRPRDLGANTGELFF
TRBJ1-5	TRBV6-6	CASRLDRANQPQHF
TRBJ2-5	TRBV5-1	CASSLVAGVEETQYF
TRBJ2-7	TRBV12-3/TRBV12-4	CASSLAGTGVSEQYF